One T cell receptor (beta chain) is described in this entry. This clonotype appeared a single time. This receptor's antigen is unknown. No base quality values were provided; no much bigger clone lies one nucleotide off. One read alone is weak evidence. Superscript III and a set of TRAV- and TRBV-specific primers were used to synthesize first-strand cDNA, so that both TCRalpha and TCRbeta chains were covered. TCRs were amplified for 20 to 25 PCR cycles with Phusion, using a constant-region primer paired with the adapter attached to the V primers. Isolated mRNA was amplified with the MessageAmp II aRNA Amplification Kit, using an approximately 16-hour in vitro transcription at 37°C. The Dynabeads mRNA DIRECT Purification Kit was used to isolate the mRNA for TCR sequencing. A second roughly 24-cycle Phusion PCR added indexed Illumina adapters, and products were purified with AMPure XP beads. The authors processed their data as follows. Using custom Perl scripts, TCR sequences encoding the same protein were pooled, out-of-frame sequences were removed, and the abundance of each clonotype was computed. TCR sequences supported by only a single read were excluded from analysis. Shannon entropy, Gini index, clonality, richness, and the frequency of TCRs shared between repertoires were included as repertoire metrics. In-frame beta chains were kept once TCRdb had trimmed the public reads at Q25 with fastp and called clones with MiXCR. Merged by CDR3 protein, the rows form single entries marked with the most common genes and DNA. The V and J calls here are based on TCRdb, not the publication. A total of around 17,000 distinct CDR3 sequences appear in this sample, around 70% of them only once. Around 5.9% of the sample is held by the ten biggest clonotypes.

These data are taken from a study of low-dose radiotherapy and immunotherapy resistance in tumors (dated by TCRdb to between 2021 and 2023). As for the study more broadly: In Cohort 1, 0.5 Gy per fraction was delivered every 2 weeks, and a total PTV dose of 6.5 Gy was prescribed. In Cohort 2, 1 Gy per fraction was delivered every two weeks, for a total of 13 Gy over 26 weeks. Nivolumab and ipilimumab were both given intravenously, with nivolumab at a 240 mg flat dose every two weeks and ipilimumab at 1 mg/kg every six weeks. Cyclophosphamide 200 mg/m2 was administered intravenously every two weeks, one day before each radiation and immunotherapy administration. Starting on cycle 1 day 1, patients took 300 mg of aspirin by mouth once daily for four cycles. Randomization of trial participants into treatment groups was not performed. The translational analysis covered eight patients: three from the first dose cohort and the first five from the second dose cohort.

Donors were enrolled in RACIN, a single-arm phase I dose-escalation trial combining nivolumab, ipilimumab, aspirin, low-dose cyclophosphamide and low-dose radiotherapy. To be eligible, a patient needed to have an advanced solid tumor that was TIL-negative. This receptor was identified in a human donor with advanced metastatic prostate, ovarian, gallbladder or colorectal cancer (not recorded which). This table probably holds off-target reads from a library built for another chain.

The CDR3 protein is CASQGVRSQGQDYGYTF. The DNA sequence is as follows: TGTGCCAGCCAGGGTGTGAGGAGTCAGGGTCAAGACTATGGCTACACCTTC. The rearranged chain carries TRBV28 and TRBJ1-2; the D gene is possibly TRBD1, with 5 bases matching. Trimming at the junction amounts to 8 bases on V and 3 bases on J, and the germline ends lie 25 bases apart. From the cysteine through the phenylalanine, the CDR3 covers 17 amino acids. Only the CDR3 part of the read is kept: 51 bases, read in frame from the first base. The CDR1 and CDR2 encoded by the germline V gene are MDHEN and SYDVKM.